Listed here is a single T cell receptor (beta chain). Antigen unknown. The read ends 3 residues shy of where the CDR3 ends; the end is completed using the germline J gene. These data are taken from a study of Tregs in tolerant kidney transplant recipients. Study-level results: For some patients, primers changed over time, blocking nucleotide-level comparison.

Looked up from germline, CDR1 is MNHEY and CDR2 is SVGEGT. This CDR3 region has 15 residues. V was clipped by 8 bases and J by 4 bases, with 20 bases between them. Generated by immunoSEQ multiplex PCR, the TCRdb table keeps only in-frame clones and is missing some. Recorded for this sample: 48,000 or so clones. The sample was CD4+ T cells from blood, taken before the transplant. The sequence came from a human donor who received a combined kidney and bone marrow transplant. This chain uses TRBV6-2 or TRBV6-3 with TRBJ1-1; tentatively, D is TRBD1 (6 bases). CDR3 bases read: TGTGCCAGCCGCTTGGTACAGGGACCTTCCACTGAA. It translates to CASRLVQGPSTE. The entire CDR3 protein reads CASRLVQGPSTEAFF.